The 9 T cell receptor beta chains in this list originate from one sample, sequenced in a study of human T cells and chemical hapten exposure. Time point meaning: patch test 1, 2 weeks after DPC sensitization. Described treatment: therapeutic diphenylcyclopropenone sensitization with weekly scalp DPC. TCRdb passed the RACE reads through MiXCR, listing each CDR3 protein once. The data show 75,000 to 95,000 distinct CDR3 sequences, around 11% seen once. The sequencing here drew on whole blood, taken in connection with sensitization to the hapten diphenylcyclopropenone (DPC). All receptors come from a woman aged 55-69 years with alopecia areata. Some clones in this sample may be carry-over from other donors' samples.

This clonotype has more than one count but fewer than ten. The chain joins TRBV18 to TRBJ1-4, with TRBD1 as a possible D gene (5 bases). The CDR3 spans 15 residues. Germline V gene sequence: CDR1 KGHSH, CDR2 LQKENI. V was shortened by 0 bases and J by 7 bases, with 12 bases between the two germline ends. CDR3 amino acids: CASSPPSQGGEKLFF. CDR3 sequence (DNA): TGTGCCAGCTCACCACCGTCGCAGGGAGGTGAAAAACTGTTTTTT.

This clonotype was seen repeatedly, ten times or more. V usage is TRBV2 and J usage is TRBJ1-1; a weak D match, TRBD1 (5 bases). The ends were cut back, 2 bases at V and 3 bases at J, with 16 bases in the middle. Germline V lookup: CDR1 SNHLY, CDR2 FYNNEI. CDR3 size: 16 residues. The CDR3 region has the DNA TGTGCCAGCAGTGAATTGAGTTGGGGAGGGGACACTGAAGCTTTCTTT. Amino acids: CASSELSWGGDTEAFF.

The table lists this clonotype with many counts. This chain uses TRBV9 with TRBJ2-1; the D is unclear. Germline V gene sequence: CDR1 SGDLS, CDR2 YYNGEE. V lost 2 bases, J lost 1 base, and 7 bases lay in between. CDR3 length: 14 residues. The CDR3 region has the DNA TGTGCCAGCAGCGTCTTAGGGTCCTACAATGAGCAGTTCTTC. Encoded protein: CASSVLGSYNEQFF.

The chain uses TRBV5-4 and TRBJ2-3; TRBD2 aligns across 9 bases. This CDR3 spans 16 amino acids. Trimming removed 4 bases from V and 4 bases from J; junction bases left unmatched: 10. Germline values: CDR1 SGHNT, CDR2 YYREEE (reference sequence). The CDR3 loop is CASSPRTSAEADTQYF. In DNA, the CDR3 is TGTGCCAGCAGCCCCCGGACTAGCGCCGAAGCAGATACGCAGTATTTT.

This clonotype showed up many times. This chain links TRBV5-4 with TRBJ1-1; D unresolved. The CDR3 contains 16 residues. Trimming took 5 bases from V and 1 from J, leaving 18 bases between them. CDR1 is SGHNT and CDR2 is YYREEE in the germline V gene (reference sequence). CDR3: CASRSGGVWPNTEAFF. In DNA, the CDR3 is TGTGCCAGCAGATCCGGTGGGGTGTGGCCGAACACTGAAGCTTTCTTT.

The rearrangement links TRBV11-2 to TRBJ1-1; D remains ambiguous. The CDR3 has 16 amino acids. Trimming took off 1 base at V and 3 bases at J, with 15 bases between the two ends. Germline assignment: CDR1 SGHAT and CDR2 FQNNGV. The CDR3 nucleotides are TGTGCCAGCAGCTTAGTAATGAACAAGGCGGACACTGAAGCTTTCTTT. Protein sequence: CASSLVMNKADTEAFF.

This clonotype has only a few counts. V is TRBV7-9 and J is TRBJ2-1; 9 nucleotides agree with TRBD2. Germline trimming cut 3 bases from V and 5 bases from J; bases unmatched to any gene: 2. Germline CDR1 and CDR2: SEHNR and FQNEAQ (reference sequence). The CDR3 consists of 14 residues. The chain's CDR3 is CASSFSGGHNEQFF. The CDR3 DNA sequence: TGTGCCAGCAGCTTTAGCGGGGGTCACAATGAGCAGTTCTTC. Full variable domain (outside the CDR3, taken from reference TRBV7-9 and TRBJ2-1): DTGVSQNPRHKITKRGQNVTFRCDPISEHNRLYWYRQTLGQGPEFLTYFQNEAQLEKSRLLSDRFSAERPKGSFSTLEIQRTEQGDSAMYLCASSFSGGHNEQFFGPGTRLTVL.

This clonotype was detected many times. The J gene is TRBJ1-2, the V gene TRBV7-2, with a possible D match to TRBD1 (5 bases). Germline V gives CDR1 SGHTA, CDR2 FQGNSA. This CDR3 is 12 amino acids long. Trimming took off 2 bases at V and 6 bases at J, with 7 bases between the two ends. The CDR3 bases are TGTGCCAGCAGCTTATTGGGGGATGGCTACACCTTC. This sequence encodes CASSLLGDGYTF.

This clonotype was seen at least ten times. CDR3 sequence (DNA): TGTGCCAGCAGCTTAACAGGGGGGGAACAAGATACGCAGTATTTT. Amino acids: CASSLTGGEQDTQYF. The chain is built from TRBV7-3 and TRBJ2-3; a weak D match, TRBD2 (7 bases). The CDR3 has 15 residues. Germline loops: CDR1 SGHTA, CDR2 FQGTGA. Deletions cut 0 bases from V and 5 bases from J, with 12 bases between. Filled out from reference TRBV7-3 and TRBJ2-3, the complete variable domain reads GAGVSQTPSNKVTEKGKYVELRCDPISGHTALYWYRQSLGQGPEFLIYFQGTGAADDSGLPNDRFFAVRPEGSVSTLKIQRTERGDSAVYLCASSLTGGEQDTQYFGPGTRLTVL.